These T cell receptor beta chains were read from a single sample in a study of CD4 T cells in relation to SARS-CoV-2 and coronaviruses. These receptors are not linked to any known antigen. Here immunoSEQ multiplex PCR was the method, and the copy in TCRdb shows in-frame clones only, minus some. The data show approximately 20,000 clones, with about 86% seen just once and about 10% held by the top ten. Sequences were obtained from CD4+ T cells from PBMCs, cultured in vitro. The receptors stem from a human donor in good health. The CDR3 runs from the conserved cysteine through the conserved F or W. Fields, in order: CDR3 DNA, CDR3 protein, J gene, D gene, V gene, clone size. D genes are given only for firm matches. Some rows mark clone size as missing; the rest say once, few, many or name a class of expanded clone.

DNA: TGTGCCAGCAGTTACCCAGGGGGGGTGAATTCACCCCTCCACTTT
CDR3: CASSYPGGVNSPLHF
J: TRBJ1-6
D: TRBD1
V: TRBV6-5
size: .

DNA: TGTGCCAGCAGTCCCGGACGGTACACTGAAGCTTTCTTT
CDR3: CASSPGRYTEAFF
J: TRBJ1-1
D: .
V: TRBV12-3/TRBV12-4
size: .

DNA: TGTGCCAGCAGCTCACAGGGGGGCACTGAAGCTTTCTTT
CDR3: CASSSQGGTEAFF
J: TRBJ1-1
D: TRBD1
V: TRBV11-2
size: .

DNA: TGTGCCAGTAGTATGGGGGGATTTGTGAACGCCGAAGAGACCCAGTACTTC
CDR3: CASSMGGFVNAEETQYF
J: TRBJ2-5
D: .
V: TRBV19
size: once

DNA: TGTGCCAGCAGGCCCATGGCGGGGCCATCCTACGAGCAGTACTTC
CDR3: CASRPMAGPSYEQYF
J: TRBJ2-7
D: .
V: TRBV6-6
size: .

DNA: TGCGCCAGCAGCCCAGGGATCAGGGTTACCGGGGAGCTGTTTTTT
CDR3: CASSPGIRVTGELFF
J: TRBJ2-2
D: .
V: TRBV5-1
size: .

DNA: TGTGCCAGTAGTCCACAGGGGGTCGGTGAGACCCAGTACTTC
CDR3: CASSPQGVGETQYF
J: TRBJ2-5
D: TRBD1
V: TRBV19
size: .

DNA: TGTGCCAGCAGCTTAGATCCAGGGATGGACGAAAAACTGTTTTTT
CDR3: CASSLDPGMDEKLFF
J: TRBJ1-4
D: .
V: TRBV7-8
size: .

DNA: TGCAGCGTTAGCCTAGGACAGGGCTACTCCTACGAGCAGTACTTC
CDR3: CSVSLGQGYSYEQYF
J: TRBJ2-7
D: TRBD1
V: TRBV29-1
size: .

DNA: TGCGCCAGCAGCTTGCAAGAGACCCAGTACTTC
CDR3: CASSLQETQYF
J: TRBJ2-5
D: .
V: TRBV5-1
size: .

DNA: TGTGCCAGCAGCTTGGGGTCTGGACTAGCTTACACAGATACGCAGTATTTT
CDR3: CASSLGSGLAYTDTQYF
J: TRBJ2-3
D: TRBD2
V: TRBV5-8
size: .

DNA: TGTGCCAGCAGCTCCCTAGCGGCCGCCTACGAGCAGTACTTC
CDR3: CASSSLAAAYEQYF
J: TRBJ2-7
D: TRBD2
V: TRBV7-9
size: few

DNA: TGTGCCAGCAGCTACGGACTAGCGGGAGGCAATGAGCAGTTCTTC
CDR3: CASSYGLAGGNEQFF
J: TRBJ2-1
D: TRBD2
V: TRBV5-6
size: few

DNA: TGTGCCAGCAGTTTACTAGCGGGAGCCAAAAACATTCAGTACTTC
CDR3: CASSLLAGAKNIQYF
J: TRBJ2-4
D: TRBD2
V: TRBV6-2/TRBV6-3
size: .

DNA: TGTGCCAGCAGCCCCGGGAGACCGAACGAGCAGTACTTC
CDR3: CASSPGRPNEQYF
J: TRBJ2-7
D: .
V: TRBV21-1
size: few

DNA: TGTGCCAGCAGCTCCGGGACAGGGGCTCGTTCACCCCTCCACTTT
CDR3: CASSSGTGARSPLHF
J: TRBJ1-6
D: TRBD1
V: TRBV6-6
size: .

DNA: TGTGCCAGTAGTATTCATGGACAGGGCGGCCAGCCCCAGCATTTT
CDR3: CASSIHGQGGQPQHF
J: TRBJ1-5
D: TRBD1
V: TRBV19
size: .

DNA: TGCGCCAGCAGCTCCGAGGGGCGGGGGGGCCTCGATGAGCAGTTCTTC
CDR3: CASSSEGRGGLDEQFF
J: TRBJ2-1
D: TRBD2
V: TRBV5-1
size: .

DNA: TGTGCCAGCAGCTTCGGACAGGGGGACTCTGGAAACACCATATATTTT
CDR3: CASSFGQGDSGNTIYF
J: TRBJ1-3
D: TRBD1
V: TRBV7-6
size: .

DNA: TGTGCCAGCAGCCAAGGAGGGGGGCGGGGAGGAGTGGATACACAGTATTTT
CDR3: CASSQGGGRGGVDTQYF
J: TRBJ2-3
D: .
V: TRBV5-4
size: .

DNA: TGTGCCAGCAGCTTAGGGACAGGAAACACTGAAGCTTTCTTT
CDR3: CASSLGTGNTEAFF
J: TRBJ1-1
D: TRBD1
V: TRBV7-2
size: .

DNA: TGTGCCAGCTCACCTGGGACAGGGACTGGAAACACCATATATTTT
CDR3: CASSPGTGTGNTIYF
J: TRBJ1-3
D: TRBD1
V: TRBV18
size: .

DNA: TGTGCCAGCAGTTACTCTTGGGCGGGGAACACTGAAGCTTTCTTT
CDR3: CASSYSWAGNTEAFF
J: TRBJ1-1
D: .
V: TRBV6-5
size: .

DNA: TGTGCCAGCAGCGTCGGACAGAGCTACGAGCAGTACTTC
CDR3: CASSVGQSYEQYF
J: TRBJ2-7
D: .
V: TRBV7-9
size: .

DNA: TGTGCCAGCAGGGGACTAGCGGGTCGCCAAGAGACCCAGTACTTC
CDR3: CASRGLAGRQETQYF
J: TRBJ2-5
D: TRBD2
V: TRBV6-5
size: .

DNA: TGTGCCAGCAGCTTGGTGGGTCGGTCCGAGCAGTACTTC
CDR3: CASSLVGRSEQYF
J: TRBJ2-7
D: .
V: TRBV5-6
size: .

DNA: TGTGCCAGCAGTTCGGTGACAGGGGACACTGAAGCTTTCTTT
CDR3: CASSSVTGDTEAFF
J: TRBJ1-1
D: TRBD1
V: TRBV6-5
size: .

DNA: TGTGCCAGCTCACGAGGACGTAGCTCTGGGGCCAACGTCCTGACTTTC
CDR3: CASSRGRSSGANVLTF
J: TRBJ2-6
D: .
V: TRBV18
size: .

DNA: TGTGCCAGCACTACGGGAGGATATGGCTACACCTTC
CDR3: CASTTGGYGYTF
J: TRBJ1-2
D: .
V: TRBV6-5
size: .

DNA: TGTGCCAGCAGCCAAGGGATACGGGGGGGCTACGAGCAGTACTTC
CDR3: CASSQGIRGGYEQYF
J: TRBJ2-7
D: TRBD2
V: TRBV3-1/TRBV3-2
size: .

DNA: TGTGCTAGTGGTTTGGAGGGTTTCACTGAAGCTTTCTTT
CDR3: CASGLEGFTEAFF
J: TRBJ1-1
D: .
V: TRBV12-5
size: .

DNA: TGTGCCAGCAGACTCGACAGCTTCGATCAGCCCCAGCATTTT
CDR3: CASRLDSFDQPQHF
J: TRBJ1-5
D: .
V: TRBV11-3
size: .

DNA: TGTGCCAGCAGCCCCCCCGGGGGGATTACCTCCTACAATGAGCAGTTCTTC
CDR3: CASSPPGGITSYNEQFF
J: TRBJ2-1
D: TRBD2
V: TRBV7-8
size: .

DNA: TGTGCCAGCAGCCAAGAATTCGGGGCCTACGAGCAGTACTTC
CDR3: CASSQEFGAYEQYF
J: TRBJ2-7
D: .
V: TRBV4-2
size: .

DNA: TGTGCCAGCAGCTTAGTTTGGGAATCGGGAGGAAACACCATATATTTT
CDR3: CASSLVWESGGNTIYF
J: TRBJ1-3
D: .
V: TRBV7-2
size: .

DNA: TGTGCCAGCAGCTTGGGGCCAGGGCCCACTGAAGCTTTCTTT
CDR3: CASSLGPGPTEAFF
J: TRBJ1-1
D: .
V: TRBV5-6
size: .

DNA: TGTGCCAGCAGTTACGGTTTGGGTTTTCAGCCCCAGCATTTT
CDR3: CASSYGLGFQPQHF
J: TRBJ1-5
D: .
V: TRBV6-2/TRBV6-3
size: .

DNA: TGCAGTGCTAGTAACCGGGACACCTACTATGGCTACACCTTC
CDR3: CSASNRDTYYGYTF
J: TRBJ1-2
D: .
V: TRBV20-1
size: .

DNA: TGTGCCAGCAGCCAAGGACTTAGAACCAACTATGGCTACACCTTC
CDR3: CASSQGLRTNYGYTF
J: TRBJ1-2
D: .
V: TRBV3-1/TRBV3-2
size: .

DNA: TGCGCCAGCAGCTTGGCTCCCCAGGGAGAAGGCTACACCTTC
CDR3: CASSLAPQGEGYTF
J: TRBJ1-2
D: .
V: TRBV5-1
size: .

DNA: TGTGCCAGCAGCCCTTCTAGCAATCAGCCCCAGCATTTT
CDR3: CASSPSSNQPQHF
J: TRBJ1-5
D: .
V: TRBV12-3/TRBV12-4
size: .

DNA: TGCGCCAGCAGCCATGCTCCGGGACAGGTAGATAATTCACCCCTCCACTTT
CDR3: CASSHAPGQVDNSPLHF
J: TRBJ1-6
D: TRBD1
V: TRBV4-1
size: .

DNA: TGTGCCAGCAGCCCCCTAGGGCAGACGAACACCGGGGAGCTGTTTTTT
CDR3: CASSPLGQTNTGELFF
J: TRBJ2-2
D: .
V: TRBV7-2
size: .

DNA: TGTGCCAGCAGGACAGATAATAATTCACCCCTCCACTTT
CDR3: CASRTDNNSPLHF
J: TRBJ1-6
D: .
V: TRBV6-5
size: .

DNA: TGCGCCAGCAGTGCTACAGGGGGCCAAGAGACCCAGTACTTC
CDR3: CASSATGGQETQYF
J: TRBJ2-5
D: TRBD1
V: TRBV10-1
size: few

DNA: TGTGCCAGCAGCGCAGGGACAGAATCTCAAGAGACCCAGTACTTC
CDR3: CASSAGTESQETQYF
J: TRBJ2-5
D: TRBD1
V: TRBV11-3
size: once

DNA: TGCGCCAGCAGCTCCGGGACAGGGGGCGCAGATACGCAGTATTTT
CDR3: CASSSGTGGADTQYF
J: TRBJ2-3
D: TRBD1
V: TRBV5-1
size: .

DNA: TGTGCCAGCAGACTCACTAGCGGGGGGGAAGGTGAGCAGTTCTTC
CDR3: CASRLTSGGEGEQFF
J: TRBJ2-1
D: TRBD2
V: TRBV9
size: .